These T cell receptor beta chains were read from a single sample in a study of shared clonotypes between healthy human individuals. The table came from immunoSEQ multiplex PCR; TCRdb's copy has only in-frame clones and leaves some out. The table includes nearly 1 million clones, about three quarters detected once. Sample: memory CD4+ T cells sorted from blood. The receptors stem from a man aged 18 to 29 in good health. Both conserved end residues are part of each CDR3. A D gene is named only where the DNA matches it firmly. Clone sizes are given selectively: once, few, many, or a class where the clone is expanded.

d_call	clone_size	v_call	j_call	cdr3_nt	cdr3_aa
-	-	TRBV6-1	TRBJ2-2	TGTGCCAGCAGCGAACGAAGGGGTCCCGGGGAGCTGTTTTTT	CASSERRGPGELFF
-	once	TRBV5-4	TRBJ2-1	TGTGCCAGCAGCTTGGGGACCTCCGGGGCCTACAATGAGCAGTTCTTC	CASSLGTSGAYNEQFF
TRBD1	-	TRBV7-9	TRBJ2-6	TGTGCCAGCAGCTCACCACCGGGACAGGGGTTTAGAGGGGCCAACGTCCTGACTTTC	CASSSPPGQGFRGANVLTF
-	-	TRBV19	TRBJ1-4	TGTGCCAGTAGTAACCCGGGTCGACTCGCCGCAAATGAAAAACTGTTTTTT	CASSNPGRLAANEKLFF
TRBD1	-	TRBV6-5	TRBJ1-2	TGTGCCAGCAGCTTAACAGGGGCTGGGGTCTATGGCTACACCTTC	CASSLTGAGVYGYTF
TRBD2	-	TRBV7-2	TRBJ2-5	TGTGCCAGCAGCTCGAGACTAGCGGGGGAACAAGAGACCCAGTACTTC	CASSSRLAGEQETQYF
TRBD2	-	TRBV5-4	TRBJ2-7	TGTGCCAGCAGCTTCGGACTAGCGGGAGTTAAGCAATACGAGCAGTACTTC	CASSFGLAGVKQYEQYF
-	-	TRBV2	TRBJ2-4	TGTGCCAGCAGTGGATACCCGAGTCCCAAAAACATTCAGTACTTC	CASSGYPSPKNIQYF
-	-	TRBV11-2	TRBJ1-2	TGTGCCAGCAGCCGAACAGGGAACTATGGCTACACCTTC	CASSRTGNYGYTF
TRBD2	-	TRBV7-2	TRBJ2-7	TGTGCCAGCAGCGTTAGCGGGTGGTACGAGCAGTACTTC	CASSVSGWYEQYF
TRBD1	-	TRBV6-1	TRBJ1-5	TGTGCCAGCGGACGGGACAGCAATAGCAATCAGCCCCAGCATTTT	CASGRDSNSNQPQHF
-	-	TRBV11-2	TRBJ1-3	TGTGCCAGCAGCCGGTTTTCTGGAAACACCATATATTTT	CASSRFSGNTIYF
-	-	TRBV28	TRBJ1-5	TGTGCCAGCAGACCGGGGAAAAACAATCAGCCCCAGCATTTT	CASRPGKNNQPQHF
-	-	TRBV18	TRBJ1-1	TGTGCCAGCTCACCGGGGTACGCATTTGAAGCTTTCTTT	CASSPGYAFEAFF
TRBD2	medium-sized	TRBV27	TRBJ2-7	TGTGCCAGCAGTTTATCGGCGGGAGGGCCTAGCGAGCAGTACTTC	CASSLSAGGPSEQYF
-	once	TRBV27	TRBJ1-2	TGTGCCAGCAGTTCGAACAGGATGGGAAATGGCTACACCTTC	CASSSNRMGNGYTF
TRBD2	-	TRBV4-1	TRBJ2-7	TGCGCCAGCAGCCCCGGACTAGCGGGGATCGAGCAGTACTTC	CASSPGLAGIEQYF
-	-	TRBV14	TRBJ1-2	TGTGCCAGCAGCGGAAGATACCAGGGAGGTGGAGGCTACACCTTC	CASSGRYQGGGGYTF
-	few	TRBV6-1	TRBJ2-6	TGTGCCAGCAGTGAGGGGGAGTCTGGGGCCAACGTCCTGACTTTC	CASSEGESGANVLTF
TRBD2	once	TRBV6-5	TRBJ2-7	TGTGCCAGCAGTTACTCAGGGACTAGCGGGGGCCTGTACTTC	CASSYSGTSGGLYF
TRBD2	-	TRBV7-2	TRBJ2-7	TGTGCCAGCAGCTTACTAGCGGGGGACTACGAGCAGTACTTC	CASSLLAGDYEQYF
-	-	TRBV18	TRBJ2-7	TGTGCCAGCTCACCGGCGGGGCAGTCCTACGAGCAGTACTTC	CASSPAGQSYEQYF
TRBD1	-	TRBV4-3	TRBJ2-1	TGCGCCAGCAGCCATTCCGGGACAGGGGGCAACAATGAGCAGTTCTTC	CASSHSGTGGNNEQFF
TRBD1	-	TRBV28	TRBJ1-2	TGTGCCAGCACCCCGGGACAGCCACTCGTTAACTATGGCTACACCTTC	CASTPGQPLVNYGYTF
-	-	TRBV6-6	TRBJ2-5	TGTGCCAGCAGTCAGGCAGGGTTTGGGGCCCAAGAGACCCAGTACTTC	CASSQAGFGAQETQYF
-	-	TRBV5-1	TRBJ1-2	TGCGCCAGCAGCTTGTTGGTGACAGACTATGGCTACACCTTC	CASSLLVTDYGYTF
TRBD2	-	TRBV5-8	TRBJ2-7	TGTGCCAGCAGACTTAGCGGGAGTGACTCCTACGAGCAGTACTTC	CASRLSGSDSYEQYF
TRBD1	-	TRBV11-3	TRBJ2-3	TGTGCCAGCAGCGACCGACAGGGGAAGGCAGATACGCAGTATTTT	CASSDRQGKADTQYF
-	-	TRBV19	TRBJ1-5	TGTGCCAGTAGAAGAGAACCCTATAGCAATCAGCCCCAGCATTTT	CASRREPYSNQPQHF
TRBD1	-	TRBV28	TRBJ2-5	TGTGCCAGCAGCAAGGACAGGTGGGGGACCCAGTACTTC	CASSKDRWGTQYF
-	few	TRBV11-2	TRBJ1-6	TGTGCCAGCAGCTTAACGGGTAGTATACTGGCGGGATCACCCCTCCACTTT	CASSLTGSILAGSPLHF
TRBD2	-	TRBV19	TRBJ2-3	TGTGCCAGTACCAAACTAGCGATTGGCACAGATACGCAGTATTTT	CASTKLAIGTDTQYF
TRBD1	-	TRBV6-1	TRBJ1-2	TGTGCCAGCAGTGCGGGACAGGGAAGGGACTATGGCTACACCTTC	CASSAGQGRDYGYTF
TRBD1	-	TRBV7-8	TRBJ2-2	TGTGCCAGCAGCTTACTTAGTGGGGACAGGGGTTCCGGGGAGCTGTTTTTT	CASSLLSGDRGSGELFF
-	-	TRBV30	TRBJ1-6	TGTGCCTGGAGTGCTGGACAGCTGAGCTCCTATAATTCACCCCTCCACTTT	CAWSAGQLSSYNSPLHF
-	-	TRBV28	TRBJ2-6	TGTGCCAGCAGTTTATTCAGGGGCACTGGGGCCAACGTCCTGACTTTC	CASSLFRGTGANVLTF
-	-	TRBV15	TRBJ2-4	TGTGCCACCAGCAATCCTGGGGGGCTTAAAAACATTCAGTACTTC	CATSNPGGLKNIQYF
TRBD2	once	TRBV9	TRBJ2-7	TGTGCCAGCAGCGCAAGTCTAGCGGGAGCTTACTACGAGCAGTACTTC	CASSASLAGAYYEQYF
TRBD1	once	TRBV6-5	TRBJ1-1	TGTGCCAGCAGTTACTCGGTGACAGGGTTTAACACTGAAGCTTTCTTT	CASSYSVTGFNTEAFF
TRBD1	-	TRBV19	TRBJ2-7	TGTGCCAGTAACCTCCGGACAGGGGCCTACGAGCAGTACTTC	CASNLRTGAYEQYF
-	-	TRBV30	TRBJ2-7	TGTGCCTGGAGTGAAGCCTCCTACGAGCAGTACTTC	CAWSEASYEQYF
-	many	TRBV7-3	TRBJ1-1	TGTGCCAGCAGCTTATCCGGGGCTGTGAGGACTGAAGCTTTCTTT	CASSLSGAVRTEAFF
TRBD2	-	TRBV2	TRBJ2-1	TGTGCCAGCACCCAACCGGGACTAGCGAATGAGCAGTTCTTC	CASTQPGLANEQFF
-	-	TRBV18	TRBJ1-1	TGTGCCAGCTCACCTCCCGGGGGAAACACTGAAGCTTTCTTT	CASSPPGGNTEAFF
TRBD2	few	TRBV2	TRBJ2-2	TGTGCCAGCAGCCCGGCTAGCGGGACAAGCGGGGAGCTGTTTTTT	CASSPASGTSGELFF
-	-	TRBV5-1	TRBJ2-5	TGCGCCAGCAGCAGCGCGGGGGAGACCCAGTACTTC	CASSSAGETQYF
-	-	TRBV25-1	TRBJ1-1	TGTGCCAGCACCCCCCTGGGGGCAGGTGAAGCTTTCTTT	CASTPLGAGEAFF
TRBD1	-	TRBV28	TRBJ1-5	TGTGCCAGCAGAACGAGGATAGACAGGGGGAAGTTGGATCAGCCCCAGCATTTT	CASRTRIDRGKLDQPQHF
-	-	TRBV14	TRBJ1-3	TGTGCCAGCAACCCCCTCTCTGGAAACACCATATATTTT	CASNPLSGNTIYF
-	-	TRBV9	TRBJ2-7	TGTGCCAGCAGCGTAGGGACAGCTCGAGACGAGCAGTACTTC	CASSVGTARDEQYF
-	-	TRBV6-5	TRBJ2-2	TGTGCCAGCAGTTACTCGACCGGCTCAGGCACCGGGGAGCTGTTTTTT	CASSYSTGSGTGELFF
TRBD1	-	TRBV28	TRBJ2-5	TGTGCCAGCAAGAGGGGACAGGGGGCTGTTAAGCAAGAGACCCAGTACTTC	CASKRGQGAVKQETQYF
-	once	TRBV19	TRBJ2-6	TGTGCCAGCAGGGAAGGTGGGGCCAACGTCCTGACTTTC	CASREGGANVLTF
-	-	TRBV18	TRBJ2-7	TGTGCCAGCTCACCCCGATTGGGACACGAGCAGTACTTC	CASSPRLGHEQYF
TRBD1	-	TRBV5-4	TRBJ2-1	TGTGCCAGCAGCACGGACAGGGGAGCGTACAATGAGCAGTTCTTC	CASSTDRGAYNEQFF